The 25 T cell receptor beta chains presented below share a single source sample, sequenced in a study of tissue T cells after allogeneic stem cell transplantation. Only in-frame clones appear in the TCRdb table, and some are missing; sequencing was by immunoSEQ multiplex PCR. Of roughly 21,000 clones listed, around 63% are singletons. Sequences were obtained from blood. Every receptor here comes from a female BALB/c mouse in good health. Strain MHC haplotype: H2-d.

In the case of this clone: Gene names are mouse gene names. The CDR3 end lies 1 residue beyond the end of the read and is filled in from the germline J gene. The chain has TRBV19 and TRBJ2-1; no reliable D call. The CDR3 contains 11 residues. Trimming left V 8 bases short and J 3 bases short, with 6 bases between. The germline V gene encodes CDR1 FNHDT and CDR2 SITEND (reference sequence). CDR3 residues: CARQTYAEQFF. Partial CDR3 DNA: TGTGCCAGACAAACCTATGCTGAGCAGTTC. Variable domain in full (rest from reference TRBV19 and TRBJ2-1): GGIITQTPKFLIGQEGQKLTLKCQQNFNHDTMYWYRQDSGKGLRLIYYSITENDLQKGDLSEGYDASREKKSSFSLTVTSAQKNEMAVFLCARQTYAEQFFGPGTRLTVL.

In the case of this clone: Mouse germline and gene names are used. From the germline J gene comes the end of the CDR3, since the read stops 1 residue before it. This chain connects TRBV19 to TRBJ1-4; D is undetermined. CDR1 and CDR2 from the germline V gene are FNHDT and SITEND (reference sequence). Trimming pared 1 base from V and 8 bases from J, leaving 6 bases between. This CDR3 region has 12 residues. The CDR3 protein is CASSITGERLFF. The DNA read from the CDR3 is TGTGCCAGCAGTATAACCGGAGAAAGATTATTT.

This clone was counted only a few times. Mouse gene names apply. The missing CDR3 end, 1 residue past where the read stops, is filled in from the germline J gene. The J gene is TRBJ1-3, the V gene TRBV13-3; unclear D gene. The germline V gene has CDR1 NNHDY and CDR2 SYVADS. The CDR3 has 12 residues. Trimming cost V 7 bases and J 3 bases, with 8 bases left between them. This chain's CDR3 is CASDTDGNTLYF. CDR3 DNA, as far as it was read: TGTGCCAGCGACACGGATGGAAATACGCTCTAT.

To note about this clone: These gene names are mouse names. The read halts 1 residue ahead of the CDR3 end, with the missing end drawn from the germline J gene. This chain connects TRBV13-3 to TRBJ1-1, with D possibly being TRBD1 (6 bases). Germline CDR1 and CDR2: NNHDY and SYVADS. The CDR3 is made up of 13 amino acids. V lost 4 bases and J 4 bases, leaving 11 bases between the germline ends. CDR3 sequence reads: CASSSGEGTEVFF. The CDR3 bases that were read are TGTGCCAGCAGTTCAGGGGAGGGCACAGAAGTCTTC.

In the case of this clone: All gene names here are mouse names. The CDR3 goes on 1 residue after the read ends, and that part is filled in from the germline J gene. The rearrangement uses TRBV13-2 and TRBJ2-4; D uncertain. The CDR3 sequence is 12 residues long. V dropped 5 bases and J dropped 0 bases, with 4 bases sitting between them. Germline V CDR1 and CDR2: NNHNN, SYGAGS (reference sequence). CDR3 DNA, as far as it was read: TGTGCCAGCGGAGCTAGTCAAAACACCTTGTAC. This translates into CASGASQNTLY. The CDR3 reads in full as CASGASQNTLYF.

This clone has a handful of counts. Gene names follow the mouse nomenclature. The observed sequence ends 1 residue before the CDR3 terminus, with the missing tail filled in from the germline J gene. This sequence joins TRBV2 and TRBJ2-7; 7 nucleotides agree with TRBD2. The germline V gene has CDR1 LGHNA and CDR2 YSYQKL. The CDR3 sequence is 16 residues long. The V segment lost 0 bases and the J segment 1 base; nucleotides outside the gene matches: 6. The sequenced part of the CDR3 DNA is TGTGCCAGCAGCCAAGAAATAGGCTGGGGGTCCTATGAACAGTAC. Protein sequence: CASSQEIGWGSYEQY. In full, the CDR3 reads CASSQEIGWGSYEQYF.

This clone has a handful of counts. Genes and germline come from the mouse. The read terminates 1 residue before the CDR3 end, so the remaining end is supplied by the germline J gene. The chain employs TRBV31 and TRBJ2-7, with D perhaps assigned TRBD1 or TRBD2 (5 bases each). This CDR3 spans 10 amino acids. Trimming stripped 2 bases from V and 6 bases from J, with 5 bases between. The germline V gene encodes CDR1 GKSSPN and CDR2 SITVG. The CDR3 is CAWSGAEQYF. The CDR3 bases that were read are TGTGCCTGGAGTGGGGCTGAACAGTAC.

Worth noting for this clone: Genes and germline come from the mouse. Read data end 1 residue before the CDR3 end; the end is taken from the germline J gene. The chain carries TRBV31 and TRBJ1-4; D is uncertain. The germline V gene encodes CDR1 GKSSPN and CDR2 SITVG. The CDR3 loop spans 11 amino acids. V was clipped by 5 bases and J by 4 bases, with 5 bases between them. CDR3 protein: CAWGGNERLFF. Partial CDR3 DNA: TGTGCCTGGGGAGGCAACGAAAGATTATTT.

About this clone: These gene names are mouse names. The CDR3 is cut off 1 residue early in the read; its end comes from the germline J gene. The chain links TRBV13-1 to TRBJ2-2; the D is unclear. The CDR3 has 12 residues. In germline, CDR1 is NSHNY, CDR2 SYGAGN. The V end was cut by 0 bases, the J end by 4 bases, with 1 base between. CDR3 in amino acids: CASSDVTGQLYF. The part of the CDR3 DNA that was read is TGTGCCAGCAGTGATGTCACCGGGCAGCTCTAC.

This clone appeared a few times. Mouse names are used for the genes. Partial CDR3 DNA: TGTGCCAGCGGTGATAGCAACGAAAGATTATTT. It is translated as CASGDSNERLF. The full CDR3 reads CASGDSNERLFF. The chain employs TRBV13-2 and TRBJ1-4; D gene unclear. The read finishes 1 residue shy of the CDR3 end, and the germline J gene is used to complete it. The CDR3 consists of 12 residues. The V end was cut by 1 base, the J end by 4 bases, with 2 bases between. Per the germline V gene, CDR1 is NNHNN and CDR2 is SYGAGS (reference sequence).

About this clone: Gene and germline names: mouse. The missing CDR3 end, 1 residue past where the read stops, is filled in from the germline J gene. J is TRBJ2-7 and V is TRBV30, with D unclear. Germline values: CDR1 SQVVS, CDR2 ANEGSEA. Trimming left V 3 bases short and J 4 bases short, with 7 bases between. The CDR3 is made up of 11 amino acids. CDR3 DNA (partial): TGTAGTTCTAGTAATCAATATGAACAGTAC. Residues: CSSSNQYEQY. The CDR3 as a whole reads CSSSNQYEQYF.

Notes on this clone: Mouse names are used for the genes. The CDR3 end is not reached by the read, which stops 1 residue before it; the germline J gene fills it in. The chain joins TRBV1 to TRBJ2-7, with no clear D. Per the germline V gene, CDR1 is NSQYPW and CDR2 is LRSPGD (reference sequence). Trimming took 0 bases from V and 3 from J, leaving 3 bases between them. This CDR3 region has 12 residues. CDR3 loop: CTCSADGYEQYF. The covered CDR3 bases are TGCACCTGCAGTGCAGATGGCTATGAACAGTAC.

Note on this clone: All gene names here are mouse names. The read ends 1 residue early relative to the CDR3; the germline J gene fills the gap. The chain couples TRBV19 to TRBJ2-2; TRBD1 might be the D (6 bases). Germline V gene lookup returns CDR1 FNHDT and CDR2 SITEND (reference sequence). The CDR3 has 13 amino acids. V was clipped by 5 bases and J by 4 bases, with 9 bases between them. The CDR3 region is CASSLRGTGQLYF. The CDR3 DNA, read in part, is TGTGCCAGCAGCCTCAGGGGCACCGGGCAGCTCTAC.

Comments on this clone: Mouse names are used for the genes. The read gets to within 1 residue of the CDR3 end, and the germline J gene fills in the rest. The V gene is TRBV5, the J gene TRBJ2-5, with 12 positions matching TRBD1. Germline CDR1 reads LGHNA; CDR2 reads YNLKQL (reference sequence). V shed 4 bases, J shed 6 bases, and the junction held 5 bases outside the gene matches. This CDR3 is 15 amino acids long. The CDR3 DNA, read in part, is TGTGCCAGCAGCCCCCGGGACAGGGGGCGGGACACCCAGTAC. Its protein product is CASSPRDRGRDTQY. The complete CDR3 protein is CASSPRDRGRDTQYF.

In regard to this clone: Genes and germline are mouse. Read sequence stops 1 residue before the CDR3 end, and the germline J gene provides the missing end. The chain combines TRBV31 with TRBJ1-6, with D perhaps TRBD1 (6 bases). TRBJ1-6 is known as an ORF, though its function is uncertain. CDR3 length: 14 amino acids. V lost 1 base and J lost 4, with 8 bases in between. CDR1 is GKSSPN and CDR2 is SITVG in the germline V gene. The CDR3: CAWSPGQYNSPLYF. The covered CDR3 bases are TGTGCCTGGAGTCCAGGACAGTATAATTCGCCCCTCTAC.

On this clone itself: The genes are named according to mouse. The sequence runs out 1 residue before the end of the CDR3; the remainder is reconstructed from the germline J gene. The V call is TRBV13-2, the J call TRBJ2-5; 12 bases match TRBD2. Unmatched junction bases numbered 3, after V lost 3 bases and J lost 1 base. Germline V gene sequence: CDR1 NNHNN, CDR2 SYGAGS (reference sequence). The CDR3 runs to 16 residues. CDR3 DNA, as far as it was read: TGTGCCAGCGGTGTCGGGACTGGGGGGCACCAAGACACCCAGTAC. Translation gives CASGVGTGGHQDTQY. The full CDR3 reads CASGVGTGGHQDTQYF.

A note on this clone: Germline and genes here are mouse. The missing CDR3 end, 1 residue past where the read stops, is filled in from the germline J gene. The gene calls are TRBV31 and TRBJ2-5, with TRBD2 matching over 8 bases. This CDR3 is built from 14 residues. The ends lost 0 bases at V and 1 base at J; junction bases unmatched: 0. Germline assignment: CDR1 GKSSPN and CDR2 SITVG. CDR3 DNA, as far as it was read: TGTGCCTGGAGTCTGGGGGGGCACCAAGACACCCAGTAC. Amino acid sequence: CAWSLGGHQDTQY. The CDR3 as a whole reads CAWSLGGHQDTQYF.

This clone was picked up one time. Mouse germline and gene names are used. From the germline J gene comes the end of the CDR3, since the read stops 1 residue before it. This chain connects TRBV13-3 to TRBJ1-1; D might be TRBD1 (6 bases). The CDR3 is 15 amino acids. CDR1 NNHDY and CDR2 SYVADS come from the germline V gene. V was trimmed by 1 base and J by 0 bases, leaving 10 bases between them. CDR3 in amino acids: CASSDWAGENTEVFF. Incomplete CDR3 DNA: TGTGCCAGCAGTGATTGGGCAGGGGAGAACACAGAAGTCTTC.

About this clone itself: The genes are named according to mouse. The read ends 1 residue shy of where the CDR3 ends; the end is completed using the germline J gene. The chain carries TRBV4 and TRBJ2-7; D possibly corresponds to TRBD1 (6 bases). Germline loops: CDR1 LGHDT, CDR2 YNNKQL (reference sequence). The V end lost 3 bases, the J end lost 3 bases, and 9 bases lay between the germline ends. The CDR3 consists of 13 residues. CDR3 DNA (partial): TGTGCCAGCAGCTACGACAGGCGCTATGAACAGTAC. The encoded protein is CASSYDRRYEQY. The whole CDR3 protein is CASSYDRRYEQYF.

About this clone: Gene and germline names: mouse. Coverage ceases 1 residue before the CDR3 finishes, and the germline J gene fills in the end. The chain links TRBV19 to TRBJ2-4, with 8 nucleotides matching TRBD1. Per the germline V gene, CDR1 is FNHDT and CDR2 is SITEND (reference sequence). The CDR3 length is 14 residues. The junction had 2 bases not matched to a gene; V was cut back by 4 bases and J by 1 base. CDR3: CASSPGQGQNTLYF. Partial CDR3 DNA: TGTGCCAGCAGTCCGGGACAGGGTCAAAACACCTTGTAC.

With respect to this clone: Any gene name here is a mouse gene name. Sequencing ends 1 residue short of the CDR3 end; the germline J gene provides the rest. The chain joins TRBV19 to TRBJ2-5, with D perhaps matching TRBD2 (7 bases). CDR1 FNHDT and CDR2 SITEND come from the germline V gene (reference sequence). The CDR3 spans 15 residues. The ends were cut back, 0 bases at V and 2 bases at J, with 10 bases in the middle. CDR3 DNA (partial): TGTGCCAGCAGTATAGGGGGGGCCCTCCAAGACACCCAGTAC. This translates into CASSIGGALQDTQY. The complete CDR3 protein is CASSIGGALQDTQYF.

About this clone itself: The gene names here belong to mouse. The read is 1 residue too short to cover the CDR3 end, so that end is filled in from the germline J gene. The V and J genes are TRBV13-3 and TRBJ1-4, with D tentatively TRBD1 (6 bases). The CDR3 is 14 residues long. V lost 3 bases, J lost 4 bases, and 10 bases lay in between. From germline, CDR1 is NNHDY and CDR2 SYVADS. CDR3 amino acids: CASSAGQNNERLFF. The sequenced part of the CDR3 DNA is TGTGCCAGCAGTGCAGGACAGAACAACGAAAGATTATTT.

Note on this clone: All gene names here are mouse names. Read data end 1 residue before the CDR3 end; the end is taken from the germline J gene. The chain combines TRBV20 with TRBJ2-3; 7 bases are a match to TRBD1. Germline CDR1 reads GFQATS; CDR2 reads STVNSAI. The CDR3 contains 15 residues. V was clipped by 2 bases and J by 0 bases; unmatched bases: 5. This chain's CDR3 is CGARSGTASAETLYF. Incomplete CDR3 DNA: TGTGGTGCTAGGTCCGGGACAGCTAGTGCAGAAACGCTGTAT.

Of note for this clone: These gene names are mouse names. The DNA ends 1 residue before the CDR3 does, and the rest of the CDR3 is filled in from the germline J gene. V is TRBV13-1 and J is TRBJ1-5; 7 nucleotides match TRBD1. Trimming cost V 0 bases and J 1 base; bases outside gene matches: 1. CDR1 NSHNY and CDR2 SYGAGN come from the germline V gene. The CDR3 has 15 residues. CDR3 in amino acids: CASSDGDSNNQAPLF. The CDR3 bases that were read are TGTGCCAGCAGTGATGGGGACAGCAACAACCAGGCTCCGCTT.

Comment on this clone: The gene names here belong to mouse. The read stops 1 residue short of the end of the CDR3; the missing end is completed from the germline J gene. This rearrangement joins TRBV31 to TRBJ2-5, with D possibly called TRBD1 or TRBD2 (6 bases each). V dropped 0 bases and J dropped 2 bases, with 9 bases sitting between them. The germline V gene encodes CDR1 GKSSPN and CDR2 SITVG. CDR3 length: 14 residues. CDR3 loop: CAWSLVGAQDTQYF. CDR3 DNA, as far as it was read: TGTGCCTGGAGTCTAGTGGGGGCCCAAGACACCCAGTAC.